The T cell receptor beta chain under discussion was sequenced for a study of T cells in women clearing cervical HPV infection. Across the whole study: Cases' blood sampling followed lesion detection by median around 150 days (90 to 200).

TCRdb keeps only in-frame clones here, not all; method: immunoSEQ multiplex PCR. The repertoire table contains more than 10,000 clones. On this clone: The read terminates 3 residues before the CDR3 end, so the remaining end is supplied by the germline J gene.

The V gene lost 1 base and the J gene lost 1 base, with 8 bases spanning the gap. Looked up from germline, CDR1 is MGHRA and CDR2 is YSYEKL. This CDR3 has 15 amino acids. The specimen sequenced was blood buffy coat. This TCR was recovered from a woman between 18 and 70 years old with a cervical HPV16 infection that either progressed to CIN3+ or cleared (not recorded which). V is TRBV4-1 and J is TRBJ1-5; D may be TRBD1 (5 bases). The CDR3 reads CASSQAEGSNQPQHF. The sequenced part of the CDR3 DNA is TGCGCCAGCAGCCAAGCCGAGGGGAGCAATCAGCCC.